Presented here are 11 T cell receptor beta chains from one specimen sequenced in a study of blood T cells in healthy people across ages. Using a J-beta primer mix together with a sample-barcoded 5' primer, a second PCR was run for about 6 to 11 cycles. One entry per CDR3 protein, called by TCRdb with MiXCR from the 5' RACE reads. Altogether approximately 800,000 distinct CDR3 sequences are present, 20% to 30% being singletons, with the ten largest covering around 3%. These data also featured in a second study, about T cells of mothers and their children.

What was sequenced was blood. These receptors came from a boy younger than 18 in good health.

The chain is built from TRBV20-1 and TRBJ2-7; TRBD1 matches 7 bases. CDR3 length: 13 residues. V lost 6 bases, J lost 2 bases, and 7 bases stayed unmatched. From germline, CDR1 is DFQATT and CDR2 SNEGSKA (reference sequence). The CDR3 loop reads CSASARGTYEQYF. The CDR3, as DNA: TGCAGTGCGTCAGCCAGGGGGACCTACGAGCAGTACTTC.

This clonotype came up a few times. This chain joins TRBV29-1 and TRBJ2-7; possibly TRBD2 for D (8 bases). The CDR3 length is 16 residues. CDR1 is SQVTM and CDR2 is ANQGSEA in the germline V gene. The V and J ends lost 6 bases and 0 bases respectively, with 21 bases between them. CDR3 DNA sequence: TGCAGCGTCCTAGGCCCGACAGGGACTAGCTCCTACGAGCAGTACTTC. It encodes CSVLGPTGTSSYEQYF.

The gene calls are TRBV6-2 or TRBV6-3 and TRBJ1-4; D may be TRBD1 (6 bases). This CDR3 has 16 amino acids. Trimming cost V 5 bases and J 7 bases, with 20 bases left between them. Germline CDR1 reads MNHEY; CDR2 reads SVGEGT. The CDR3 protein is CASSPATGGAREKLFF. The CDR3 DNA sequence: TGTGCCAGCAGTCCCGCGACGGGGGGCGCACGTGAAAAACTGTTTTTT.

The rearrangement links TRBV4-1 to TRBJ2-5, with 8 bases matching TRBD2. The CDR3 spans 16 residues. The V and J ends lost 0 bases and 9 bases, in that order; junction bases with no gene match: 12. The V gene's germline CDR1 is MGHRA and CDR2 YSYEKL. This chain's CDR3 is CASSQDRSSGRRAQYF. As DNA, the CDR3 is TGCGCCAGCAGCCAAGATAGGTCTAGCGGGCGACGGGCCCAGTACTTC.

V and J are TRBV11-2 and TRBJ2-7; D is unresolved. This CDR3 is 16 amino acids long. Germline CDR1 SGHAT, CDR2 FQNNGV. Trimming left V 5 bases short and J 3 bases short, with 20 bases between. CDR3 sequence (DNA): TGTGCCAGCAGCCACCGCAGGTTAGGCGGTGGCTACGAGCAGTACTTC. Amino acid sequence: CASSHRRLGGGYEQYF.

This clonotype was detected many times. The gene calls are TRBV28 and TRBJ2-5, with TRBD1 matching over 9 bases. This CDR3 region has 15 residues. The germline V gene has CDR1 MDHEN and CDR2 SYDVKM. The V and J ends lost 4 bases and 2 bases, in that order; junction bases with no gene match: 5. In DNA form, the CDR3 reads TGTGCCAGCAGTTCCCCGGGACAGGGACAAGAGACCCAGTACTTC. Protein product: CASSSPGQGQETQYF.

V and J are TRBV10-3 and TRBJ2-1; 10 bases map to TRBD2. The J call could be wrong; TRBJ2-7 is a better fit for the DNA end. Germline V gene lookup returns CDR1 ENHRY and CDR2 SYGVKD. This CDR3 has 15 residues. This CDR3 reads CAIKRAGGETYEQYF. The CDR3 DNA reads TGTGCCATCAAGCGAGCGGGGGGGGAAACCTACGAGCAGTACTTC.

The chain carries TRBV21-1 and TRBJ1-4. TRBV21-1 is shown as a pseudogene. The CDR3 consists of 12 residues. The CDR3 sequence is CASAGEGEKLFF. The CDR3 DNA follows: TGTGCCAGCGCAGGGGAGGGAGAAAAACTGTTTTTT.

This clonotype occurred a few times. One end of the junction varies from germline; a read error may be responsible. The chain is built from TRBV7-8 and TRBJ1-1, with unresolved D. The CDR3 has 14 amino acids. CDR1 and CDR2 (germline): SGHVS, FQNEAQ. Here the CDR3 reads CASSPGLMNTGAFF. For the CDR3, the DNA is TGTGCCAGCAGCCCTGGGCTCATGAACACTGGAGCTTTCTTT.

The chain uses TRBV20-1 and TRBJ2-1; 8 bases line up with TRBD2. Germline lookup yields CDR1 DFQATT and CDR2 SNEGSKA (reference sequence). The CDR3 is 12 residues long. Trimming removed 8 bases from V and 7 bases from J; junction bases left unmatched: 7. For the CDR3, the DNA is TGCAGTACCCCCGGGACTAGTAATGAGCAGTTCTTC. It is translated as CSTPGTSNEQFF.

To note about this clonotype: Sequence at one end of the junction differs from germline and may be a read error. The V gene is TRBV5-1, the J gene TRBJ1-1, with 7 bases identical to TRBD1. Germline V lookup: CDR1 SGHRS, CDR2 YFSETQ. The CDR3 runs to 15 residues. This CDR3 reads CDSTIQGTGNTEAFF. Written as DNA, the CDR3 is TGCGACAGCACCATACAGGGGACTGGGAACACTGAAGCTTTCTTT.